This T cell receptor (beta chain) was identified in a study of T cell repertoires in cytomegalovirus infection. At the level of the study: Public TCR beta signatures marked donors with CMV infection and the matching HLA. General observations from the study: The response measured ex vivo was dominated by TCR beta clonotypes (HLA-C-restricted and CMV-specific).

This clonotype was counted many times. Its antigen is unknown. TCRdb re-called the reads through MiXCR, storing one row per CDR3 protein. This table holds approximately 180,000 distinct CDR3 sequences, 8.5% to 10% found once. This receptor was identified in a human donor in good health (CMV status not recorded). Some clones in this sample may be carry-over from other donors' samples. Specimen: PBMCs.

The CDR3 is CASRGDPRGTQYF. The CDR3 DNA is TGTGCCAGCAGGGGTGATCCCAGGGGCACGCAGTATTTT. The chain combines TRBV7-2 with TRBJ2-3; weak D call: TRBD1 (6 bases). CDR3 length: 13 amino acids. The ends were cut back, 6 bases at V and 9 bases at J, with 16 bases in the middle. Looked up from germline, CDR1 is SGHTA and CDR2 is FQGNSA.